This TCR beta chain was observed in a study of blood T cell repertoires in COVID-19. Study summary: Donors in the United States, Italy and Spain gave samples during acute or convalescent COVID-19. T cells, B-cell-depleted T cells, or PBMCs provided the cDNA or gDNA that served as material.

The CDR3 is 12 amino acids. Germline V lookup: CDR1 LNHDA, CDR2 SQIVND (reference sequence). V was cut by 3 bases and J by 6 bases, with 8 bases left in between. In the study's own analysis: Nucleated cell number was recorded as an estimate derived from reference gene primer amplification. Using immunoSEQ multiplex PCR, the repertoire was profiled, and TCRdb retains in-frame clones only, with some absent. The V and J calls and clone size come from that table; D and trimming were worked out from the DNA. The table has around 200,000 clones, 80% to 90% seen once. The chain is built from TRBV19 and TRBJ1-1, with a weak D call TRBD1 (5 bases). The sequence derives from a man under 40 with acute or convalescent COVID-19. The sample consisted of peripheral blood. The CDR3 DNA reads as TGTGCCAGTAGTATCCGGGGGTCTGAAGCTTTCTTT. Encoded protein: CASSIRGSEAFF.